The 21 T cell receptor beta chains given below trace back to one sample, sequenced in a study of T cells in localized non-small cell lung cancer. Data came from immunoSEQ multiplex PCR; TCRdb stores just in-frame clones and leaves some out. The sample has roughly 71,000 clones, about 90% seen once. The specimen comprised peripheral blood, sampled before any cancer treatment. The receptors here all came from a male donor aged 60 or older with stage III squamous cell lung carcinoma.

This clone has more than one count but fewer than ten. The chain joins TRBV11-2 to TRBJ1-1; 7 nucleotides agree with TRBD1. From germline, CDR1 is SGHAT and CDR2 FQNNGV. The CDR3 covers 12 residues. Trimming cost V 1 base and J 10 bases; bases outside gene matches: 3. As DNA, the CDR3 is TGTGCCAGCAGCTTAGGACCAGGGGGAGCTTTCTTT. Translation: CASSLGPGGAFF.

In its sample, this clone was seen once. The gene calls are TRBV28 and TRBJ2-2; TRBD2 agrees at 12 bases. J was trimmed by 4 bases and V by 4 bases; bases with no gene match: 4. Germline loops: CDR1 MDHEN, CDR2 SYDVKM. The CDR3 loop spans 16 amino acids. The CDR3 DNA sequence: TGTGCCAGCAGTTACATACTAGCGGGGGGCACCGGGGAGCTGTTTTTT. Translation gives CASSYILAGGTGELFF.

The genes are TRBV15 and TRBJ2-1; D tentatively fits TRBD1 or TRBD2 (5 bases each). There are 12 residues in the CDR3. The V gene's germline CDR1 is LNHNV and CDR2 YYDKDF (reference sequence). Trimming removed 9 bases at V and 12 bases at J, with 18 bases between. CDR3 region: CATSPGPRGQFF. The CDR3 DNA is TGTGCCACTTCCCCGGGACCCCGGGGGCAGTTCTTC.

This clone was seen only once. The chain recombines TRBV6-1 with TRBJ2-4; D is perhaps TRBD2 (6 bases). The germline V gene encodes CDR1 MNHNS and CDR2 SASEGT. The length of the CDR3 is 14 residues. Trimming took 6 bases from V and 3 from J, leaving 12 bases between them. CDR3 in DNA: TGTGCCAGCAGACCCCAGGGAGGCAAAAACATTCAGTACTTC. This encodes CASRPQGGKNIQYF.

In DNA, the CDR3 is TGTGCCATCAGATCGACAGGGGGCAGCTATGGCTACACCTTC. Translating it yields CAIRSTGGSYGYTF. This sequence joins TRBV10-3 and TRBJ1-2; TRBD1 agrees at 10 bases. CDR3 length: 14 amino acids. Germline values: CDR1 ENHRY, CDR2 SYGVKD. Germline trimming cut 6 bases from V and 4 bases from J; bases unmatched to any gene: 5.

The chain joins TRBV5-6 to TRBJ2-3; D call uncertain. The V and J ends lost 6 bases and 4 bases respectively, with 18 bases between them. The CDR3 spans 15 residues. Looked up from germline, CDR1 is SGHDT and CDR2 is YYEEEE. This CDR3 is CASTTIDPGADTQYF. The CDR3 DNA reads as TGTGCCAGCACCACAATTGATCCGGGTGCAGATACGCAGTATTTT.

This clone appeared a single time. The chain carries TRBV4-3 and TRBJ1-4; D not certain. The V and J ends lost 2 bases and 5 bases respectively, with 12 bases between them. Germline CDR1 reads LGHNA; CDR2 reads YSLEER. The CDR3 extends over 15 amino acids. The CDR3 region has the DNA TGCGCCAGCAGCCAACATTCGGCGTGGAATGAAAAACTGTTTTTT. Translation gives CASSQHSAWNEKLFF.

This chain joins TRBV29-1 and TRBJ1-1, with 7 positions matching TRBD1. This CDR3 contains 13 residues. CDR1 is SQVTM and CDR2 is ANQGSEA in the germline V gene. The V gene end was trimmed by 6 bases and the J gene end by 0 bases; junction bases not matched to a gene: 4. CDR3 protein: CSVAGGMNTEAFF. Written as DNA, the CDR3 is TGCAGCGTGGCAGGGGGAATGAACACTGAAGCTTTCTTT.

This sequence joins TRBV28 and TRBJ1-2, with 8 bases identical to TRBD1. Germline-derived CDR1 and CDR2 are MDHEN and SYDVKM. The V and J ends lost 7 bases and 5 bases, in that order; junction bases with no gene match: 12. The CDR3 is 15 amino acids. The CDR3 sequence: CASTTKQGARYGYTF. As DNA, the CDR3 is TGTGCCAGCACCACCAAGCAGGGGGCCAGGTATGGCTACACCTTC.

The chain links TRBV6-5 to TRBJ2-1; D call uncertain. Germline V gives CDR1 MNHEY, CDR2 SVGAGI. The CDR3 loop spans 11 amino acids. The V and J ends lost 4 bases and 4 bases respectively, with 2 bases between them. The CDR3 protein is CASSLYNEQFF. The CDR3 DNA sequence: TGTGCCAGCAGTTTATACAATGAGCAGTTCTTC.

The chain carries TRBV28 and TRBJ2-2; D not resolved. CDR3 size: 14 residues. Between the trimmed V and J ends, which lost 3 bases and 5 bases, there was a span of 10 bases. Germline values: CDR1 MDHEN, CDR2 SYDVKM. CDR3 sequence reads: CASSFRRNTGELFF. Here the CDR3 DNA reads TGTGCCAGCAGTTTTAGACGGAATACCGGGGAGCTGTTTTTT.

This clone was detected only a few times. This sequence joins TRBV7-3 and TRBJ1-5; TRBD1 aligns across 9 bases. The CDR3 loop spans 17 amino acids. V lost 6 bases to trimming and J lost 2 bases; unmatched junction nucleotides: 11. Germline loops: CDR1 SGHTA, CDR2 FQGTGA. Written as DNA, the CDR3 is TGTGCCAGCAGACCTCTCAAGGGGGACAGGGGCAATCAGCCCCAGCATTTT. Amino acids: CASRPLKGDRGNQPQHF. Filled out from reference TRBV7-3 and TRBJ1-5, the complete variable domain reads GAGVSQTPSNKVTEKGKYVELRCDPISGHTALYWYRQSLGQGPEFLIYFQGTGAADDSGLPNDRFFAVRPEGSVSTLKIQRTERGDSAVYLCASRPLKGDRGNQPQHFGDGTRLSIL.

The chain is built from TRBV2 and TRBJ2-7; 11 nucleotides agree with TRBD1. V was clipped by 6 bases and J by 3 bases; unmatched bases: 4. The CDR3 length is 14 residues. CDR1 and CDR2 (germline): SNHLY, FYNNEI. For the CDR3, the DNA is TGTGCCAGCAGCTCCGGGACAGGGGGCTACGAGCAGTACTTC. It specifies CASSSGTGGYEQYF.

The table lists this clone with a count of one. This chain connects TRBV25-1 to TRBJ2-5; 7 nucleotides match TRBD1. Trimming at V came to 3 bases and at J to 2 bases, leaving 6 bases not matched to a gene. Germline values: CDR1 MGHDK, CDR2 SYGVNS. This CDR3 has 15 amino acids. This CDR3 is CASSDPDRVQETQYF. DNA for the CDR3: TGTGCCAGCAGTGACCCCGACAGGGTGCAAGAGACCCAGTACTTC.

This sequence joins TRBV7-2 and TRBJ1-3; 7 bases line up with TRBD1. Germline CDR1 and CDR2: SGHTA and FQGNSA. The CDR3 is made up of 17 amino acids. The V segment lost 4 bases and the J segment 1 base; nucleotides outside the gene matches: 10. The CDR3 reads CASSSSRNRGSGNTIYF. CDR3 DNA: TGTGCCAGCAGCTCCTCTAGGAACAGGGGATCTGGAAACACCATATATTTT.

The chain combines TRBV7-8 with TRBJ1-1, with no clear D. This CDR3 has 14 residues. The germline CDR1 and CDR2 sequences are SGHVS and FQNEAQ. Trimming took 5 bases from V and 4 from J, leaving 14 bases between them. The CDR3 DNA reads as TGTGCCAGCAGCCAAGCGATGGGAGCCACTGAAGCTTTCTTT. Translated, it gives CASSQAMGATEAFF. The complete variable domain, with remaining parts taken from reference TRBV7-8 and TRBJ1-1, reads GAGVSQSPRYKVAKRGQDVALRCDPISGHVSLFWYQQALGQGPEFLTYFQNEAQLDKSGLPSDRFFAERPEGSVSTLKIQRTQQEDSAVYLCASSQAMGATEAFFGQGTRLTVV.

The chain links TRBV18 to TRBJ1-1; no clear D gene. Germline values: CDR1 KGHSH, CDR2 LQKENI. The V end was cut by 4 bases, the J end by 4 bases, with 19 bases between. The CDR3 loop spans 16 amino acids. The CDR3 sequence is CASSRVEAGLGTEAFF. The CDR3 coding sequence is TGTGCCAGCTCACGGGTAGAGGCGGGATTGGGCACTGAAGCTTTCTTT.

This chain joins TRBV19 and TRBJ1-4, with 7 bases aligning to TRBD1. CDR1 is LNHDA, CDR2 SQIVND, per germline (reference sequence). The length of the CDR3 is 14 residues. Germline trimming cut 6 bases from V and 6 bases from J; bases unmatched to any gene: 7. CDR3 nucleotide sequence: TGTGCCAGTAGGGGGGGACAGACTTATGAAAAACTGTTTTTT. Encoded protein: CASRGGQTYEKLFF.

This clone was seen just once. V usage is TRBV6-1 and J usage is TRBJ1-1; 9 nucleotides align to TRBD1. This CDR3 contains 15 residues. With 4 bases clipped from V and 0 bases from J, the junction kept 3 bases outside the gene matches. Germline V gene lookup returns CDR1 MNHNS and CDR2 SASEGT. As DNA, the CDR3 is TGTGCCAGCAGTGTTACAGGGGGCTTGAACACTGAAGCTTTCTTT. It specifies CASSVTGGLNTEAFF.

This rearrangement joins TRBV15 to TRBJ1-1; D gene unclear. V was cut by 5 bases and J by 7 bases, with 11 bases left in between. Germline CDR1 and CDR2: LNHNV and YYDKDF (reference sequence). The CDR3 covers 12 residues. The CDR3 here is CATSGGFGEAFF. The CDR3 DNA sequence: TGTGCCACCAGCGGAGGTTTCGGTGAAGCTTTCTTT.

This chain joins TRBV2 and TRBJ2-7, with TRBD2 identical over 7 bases. CDR3 length: 13 amino acids. The germline gives CDR1 SNHLY, CDR2 FYNNEI. Losses at the gene ends were 8 bases for V and 7 bases for J; bases not matched to a gene: 11. CDR3 amino acids: CASLLRRGGEQYF. CDR3 nucleotide sequence: TGTGCCAGCTTACTCCGGAGGGGAGGGGAGCAGTACTTC.